This T cell receptor beta chain was captured in a study of cytomegalovirus exposure and HLA in healthy donors. Notes on the study in general: The authors considered a cluster of highly shared sequence variants likely to be a sequencing artifact.

This CDR3 is built from 15 residues. V was trimmed by 4 bases and J by 2 bases, leaving 14 bases between them. The germline V gene encodes CDR1 SGHRS and CDR2 YFSETQ. A multiplex PCR was run with 60 Vbeta primers and 13 Jbeta primers. Libraries were prepared by immunoSEQ multiplex PCR; TCRdb keeps only in-frame clonotypes and omits some of them. Among around 140,000 clones listed, approximately 72% were seen once. This clone was detected a few times. The antigen remains unidentified. The receptor was isolated from an older woman in good health and CMV-seronegative. Material: PBMCs. This chain connects TRBV5-1 to TRBJ2-3; possible D gene TRBD2, 5 bases. This chain's CDR3 is CASSPRGEHTDTQYF. The CDR3 nucleotides are TGCGCCAGCAGCCCCCGTGGGGAGCACACAGATACGCAGTATTTT.